This TCR beta chain was recorded in a study of OX40 agonist ivuxolimab in advanced cancers. The CDR3 runs 14 residues. V shed 2 bases and J 1 base; nucleotides not matched to a gene: 3. Per germline, CDR1 SGHNT and CDR2 YYREEE (reference sequence). Using immunoSEQ multiplex PCR, the repertoire was profiled, and TCRdb retains in-frame clones only, with some absent. The table shows 65,000 to 85,000 clones, with roughly 92% occurring only once. Patients were ineligible given autoimmune disease history or systemic immunosuppression. The receptor comes from an adult with an advanced solid tumor such as melanoma, head and neck, liver or kidney cancer. V usage is TRBV5-4 and J usage is TRBJ2-7; 7 positions match TRBD1. The sample in question was CD4+ or CD8+ T cells sorted from blood, obtained in a trial of the OX40 agonist ivuxolimab. The CDR3 sequence: CASSFGQASYEQYF. The CDR3 DNA sequence: TGTGCCAGCAGCTTCGGACAGGCTTCCTACGAGCAGTACTTC.